This T cell receptor (beta chain) was retrieved from a study of control samples from healthy donors and cancer patients (dated by TCRdb to about 2020). The CDR3 goes from the cysteine to the phenylalanine over 12 residues. Just CDR3 DNA is preserved here, 36 bases in frame from base 1. V sheds 5 bases and J sheds 6 bases, leaving 8 bases between their ends. CDR1 and CDR2, looked up from the germline V gene (reference sequence), are PRHDT and FYEKMQ. To note about this clone: This clone's antigen is unknown. Base quality data are lacking; no much larger clone is found one base away.

The library was prepared using the immunoSEQ multiplex PCR assay. TCRdb provides this immuneACCESS table in a form limited to in-frame rearrangements. Some clones are lacking; in checked studies, under half of them reflect an unresolved V gene, and why the rest are absent is not known. The sample data list about 170,000 clones, and approximately 94% of these were observed just once. The biggest ten clones account for 1.1% to 1.5% of the sample. The chain uses TRBV13 and TRBJ1-5; no D gene is confidently identified. The sequence was obtained from a woman younger than 35 in good health. Sequencing used blood. The DNA is TGTGCCAGCAGCAAGGGCCGTCAGCCCCAGCATTTT. This yields the protein CASSKGRQPQHF.